This is a list of T cell receptor beta chains from one sample in a study of OX40 agonist ivuxolimab in advanced cancers. Clones were read by immunoSEQ multiplex PCR, and TCRdb kept only the in-frame ones, dropping some. The sample has tens of thousands of clones; about 88% are singletons. The sample here was CD4+ or CD8+ T cells sorted from blood, taken in a trial of the OX40 agonist ivuxolimab. The receptors were gathered from an adult with an advanced solid tumor such as melanoma, head and neck, liver or kidney cancer. CDR3s include the opening cysteine and the closing phenylalanine or tryptophan. The D gene is left open where the match is weak. The listing skips clone size in some rows; elsewhere it reads once, few, many or a size class.

j_gene: TRBJ1-2
v_gene: TRBV10-2
abundance: -
d_gene: TRBD1
CDR3nt: TGCGCCAGCAGTGATTCGGACAGGAGCTATGGCTACACCTTC
CDR3aa: CASSDSDRSYGYTF

j_gene: TRBJ1-4
v_gene: TRBV7-9
abundance: -
d_gene: TRBD1
CDR3nt: TGTGCCAGCAGCTTAGCCCGGACAGGGAGGGATGAAAAACTGTTTTTT
CDR3aa: CASSLARTGRDEKLFF

j_gene: TRBJ1-4
v_gene: TRBV7-2
abundance: -
d_gene: -
CDR3nt: TGTGCCAGCAGCTTAATGAACGAAAAACTGTTTTTT
CDR3aa: CASSLMNEKLFF

j_gene: TRBJ2-5
v_gene: TRBV19
abundance: -
d_gene: TRBD2
CDR3nt: TGTGCCAGAGACGAAGGGACTAGCGGGATCCAAGAGACCCAGTACTTC
CDR3aa: CARDEGTSGIQETQYF

j_gene: TRBJ1-2
v_gene: TRBV6-4
abundance: -
d_gene: -
CDR3nt: TGTGCCAGCAGTGAAGGGGGGGAGTACTATGGCTACACCTTC
CDR3aa: CASSEGGEYYGYTF

j_gene: TRBJ2-3
v_gene: TRBV11-3
abundance: -
d_gene: TRBD2
CDR3nt: TGTGCCAGCACCAAGACTAGCGGGAAGCTCACAGATACGCAGTATTTT
CDR3aa: CASTKTSGKLTDTQYF

j_gene: TRBJ2-5
v_gene: TRBV19
abundance: -
d_gene: -
CDR3nt: TGTGCCAGTAGTATGGGGAGAGGGCAAGAGACCCAGTACTTC
CDR3aa: CASSMGRGQETQYF

j_gene: TRBJ1-6
v_gene: TRBV5-1
abundance: -
d_gene: TRBD1
CDR3nt: TGCGCCAGCAGCGAGGACAGGGAACCCCTCCACTTT
CDR3aa: CASSEDREPLHF

j_gene: TRBJ2-1
v_gene: TRBV7-8
abundance: -
d_gene: -
CDR3nt: TGTGCCAGCAGCTTCGGAGTCAATGAGCAGTTCTTC
CDR3aa: CASSFGVNEQFF

j_gene: TRBJ2-7
v_gene: TRBV7-8
abundance: -
d_gene: TRBD2
CDR3nt: TGTGCCAGCAGCTCCACCCCCTTAGCGGGAGTAGGCGAGCAGTACTTC
CDR3aa: CASSSTPLAGVGEQYF

j_gene: TRBJ1-4
v_gene: TRBV28
abundance: few
d_gene: -
CDR3nt: TGTGCCAGCAGTTTGTACGGTGGAAAACTGTTTTTT
CDR3aa: CASSLYGGKLFF

j_gene: TRBJ1-1
v_gene: TRBV29-1
abundance: -
d_gene: -
CDR3nt: TGCAGCGTTGACAGGGGTGGCACTGAAGCTTTCTTT
CDR3aa: CSVDRGGTEAFF

j_gene: TRBJ2-7
v_gene: TRBV7-9
abundance: -
d_gene: TRBD1
CDR3nt: TGTGCCAGCAGCACAGACAGGGGCCGCCCCTACGAGCAGTACTTC
CDR3aa: CASSTDRGRPYEQYF

j_gene: TRBJ2-7
v_gene: TRBV7-6
abundance: -
d_gene: -
CDR3nt: TGTGCCAGCAGCTCCTACCCAGGTGATGGGGAGTACGAGCAGTACTTC
CDR3aa: CASSSYPGDGEYEQYF